The TCR beta chain described here comes from a study of Graves' ophthalmopathy and Graves' hyperthyroidism. From RNA, the CDR3 regions of TCR beta chains were amplified and sequenced. After a first-round RT-PCR with HTBI primers, a second-round multiplex PCR was run. TCRdb redid the calling of the multiplex PCR reads with MiXCR, one entry per CDR3 protein. The table lists 680,000 or so distinct CDR3 sequences, roughly 20% of them singletons. The CDR3 has 13 amino acids. The trim removed 7 bases at V and 1 base at J, leaving 3 bases unmatched. The germline CDR1 and CDR2 sequences are KGHSH and LQKENI. In this sample, this clonotype turned up many times.

Source material: peripheral blood. The chain has TRBV18 and TRBJ1-1; 7 bases match TRBD1. The source is a woman between 18 and 29 years old with stable Graves' hyperthyroidism. Some clones in this sample may be carry-over from other donors' samples. The CDR3 DNA reads TGTGCCAGCTACGGGACAGAGAACACTGAAGCTTTCTTT. Residues: CASYGTENTEAFF. Full variable domain (outside the CDR3, taken from reference TRBV18 and TRBJ1-1): NAGVMQNPRHLVRRRGQEARLRCSPMKGHSHVYWYRQLPEEGLKFMVYLQKENIIDESGMPKERFSAEFPKEGPSILRIQQVVRGDSAAYFCASYGTENTEAFFGQGTRLTVV.